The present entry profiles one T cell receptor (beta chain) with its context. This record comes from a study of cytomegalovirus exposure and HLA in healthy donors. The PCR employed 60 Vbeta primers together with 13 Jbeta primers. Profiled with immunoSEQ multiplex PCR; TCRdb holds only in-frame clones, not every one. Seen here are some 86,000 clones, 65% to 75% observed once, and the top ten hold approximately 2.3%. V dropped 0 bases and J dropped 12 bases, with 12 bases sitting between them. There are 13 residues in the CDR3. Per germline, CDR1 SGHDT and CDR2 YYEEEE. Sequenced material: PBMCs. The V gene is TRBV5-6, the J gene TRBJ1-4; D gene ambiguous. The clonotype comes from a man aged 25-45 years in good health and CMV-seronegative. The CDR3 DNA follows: TGTGCCAGCAGCTTGGGAGGGAGTCCCGAACTGTTTTTT. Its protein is CASSLGGSPELFF.